This T cell receptor (beta chain) was captured in a study of technical replicates of blood from several donors. Germline V gene lookup returns CDR1 MDHEN and CDR2 SYDVKM. The trim removed 3 bases at V and 3 bases at J, leaving 8 bases unmatched. This CDR3 has 16 residues. TCRdb keeps only in-frame clones here, not all; method: immunoSEQ multiplex PCR. The sample comprises about 100,000 clones, 95% of which are singletons, and 0.2% to 0.25% rests with the top ten. The V and J genes are TRBV28 and TRBJ2-1; 7 nucleotides line up with TRBD1. The sequence derives from a human donor in good health. Sequenced material: T cells isolated from PBMCs. The CDR3 DNA sequence: TGTGCCAGCAGTTTTTATATAGGGACAGACTACAATGAGCAGTTCTTC. Residues: CASSFYIGTDYNEQFF.